These 30 T cell receptor beta chains were sequenced from one sample in a study of cytomegalovirus exposure and HLA in healthy donors. Use of 60 Vbeta and 13 Jbeta primers characterized the PCR. Only in-frame clones appear in the TCRdb table, and some are missing; sequencing was by immunoSEQ multiplex PCR. Of some 130,000 clones in the sample, around 85% are singletons; the top ten hold under 8.5%. Material: PBMCs. These receptors originate from a woman between 25 and 40 years old in good health and CMV-seropositive.

J is TRBJ1-1 and V is TRBV6-4, with 7 bases fitting TRBD1. CDR1 and CDR2 (germline): MRHNA, SNTAGT. The ends lost 5 bases at V and 4 bases at J; junction bases unmatched: 7. The CDR3 extends over 14 amino acids. CDR3: CASSTTGDGTEAFF. DNA of the CDR3: TGTGCCAGCAGTACCACAGGGGATGGCACTGAAGCTTTCTTT.

The chain links TRBV7-8 to TRBJ2-1; D may be TRBD2 (6 bases). CDR3 size: 15 residues. Germline V lookup: CDR1 SGHVS, CDR2 FQNEAQ. The V gene lost 3 bases and the J gene lost 4 bases, with 13 bases spanning the gap. CDR3 sequence reads: CASSLVGGLYNEQFF. In DNA, the CDR3 is TGTGCCAGCAGCTTGGTCGGGGGACTTTACAATGAGCAGTTCTTC.

V gene TRBV5-1 combines with J gene TRBJ2-5, with 9 bases matching TRBD2. Trimming cost V 7 bases and J 4 bases; bases outside gene matches: 5. The CDR3 extends over 13 amino acids. Germline loops: CDR1 SGHRS, CDR2 YFSETQ. The CDR3, as DNA: TGCGCCAGCTCTCCGACTAGCGGAGAGACCCAGTACTTC. The encoded protein is CASSPTSGETQYF.

In its sample, this clone was seen a few times. This rearrangement joins TRBV7-8 to TRBJ1-2; 7 positions match TRBD1. The CDR3 length is 17 residues. From germline, CDR1 is SGHVS and CDR2 FQNEAQ. The V gene end was trimmed by 7 bases and the J gene end by 1 base; junction bases not matched to a gene: 15. CDR3 protein: CASTLRGIQGNNYGYTF. CDR3 DNA sequence: TGTGCCAGCACCCTTAGAGGGATACAGGGGAATAACTATGGCTACACCTTC. Drawing the rest from reference TRBV7-8 and TRBJ1-2, the complete variable domain is GAGVSQSPRYKVAKRGQDVALRCDPISGHVSLFWYQQALGQGPEFLTYFQNEAQLDKSGLPSDRFFAERPEGSVSTLKIQRTQQEDSAVYLCASTLRGIQGNNYGYTFGSGTRLTVV.

J is TRBJ1-1 and V is TRBV30; D is ambiguous. The CDR3 loop spans 12 amino acids. CDR1 and CDR2 (germline): GTSNPN, SVGIG (reference sequence). Trimming stripped 0 bases from V and 7 bases from J, with 9 bases between. The CDR3 loop is CAWSVPRGEAFF. CDR3 DNA: TGTGCCTGGAGTGTCCCCAGAGGTGAAGCTTTCTTT.

V usage is TRBV6-5 and J usage is TRBJ2-5; 7 bases map to TRBD2. The CDR3 consists of 12 residues. V lost 8 bases, J lost 5 bases, and 5 bases stayed unmatched. Germline CDR1 is MNHEY and CDR2 is SVGAGI. CDR3 region: CASRREGETQYF. CDR3 in DNA: TGTGCCAGCCGAAGGGAGGGGGAGACCCAGTACTTC.

The J gene is TRBJ1-1, the V gene TRBV7-2; D not resolved. Germline V gene sequence: CDR1 SGHTA, CDR2 FQGNSA. This CDR3 comprises 13 residues. V was shortened by 5 bases and J by 0 bases, with 7 bases between the two germline ends. CDR3 coding DNA: TGTGCCAGCAGCCAACACATGAACACTGAAGCTTTCTTT. This encodes CASSQHMNTEAFF.

J is TRBJ1-2 and V is TRBV27, with D tentatively TRBD1 (5 bases). V was trimmed by 6 bases and J by 5 bases, leaving 13 bases between them. The CDR3 contains 13 residues. Per the germline V gene, CDR1 is MNHEY and CDR2 is SMNVEV (reference sequence). DNA for the CDR3: TGTGCCAGCAGGCCGACGGGGGGGTATGGCTACACCTTC. Protein sequence: CASRPTGGYGYTF.

This CDR3 reads CASSVRGTGTEKLFF. CDR3 DNA: TGTGCCAGCAGCGTAAGGGGGACAGGGACTGAAAAACTGTTTTTT. This chain uses TRBV9 with TRBJ1-4, with 9 bases fitting TRBD1. Germline V gene data show CDR1 as SGDLS and CDR2 as YYNGEE. The CDR3 is made up of 15 amino acids. V was pared by 1 base and J by 7 bases, with 5 bases of the junction left unmatched.

The V gene is TRBV19, the J gene TRBJ1-2; 9 positions agree with TRBD1. The CDR3 length is 16 residues. Unmatched junction bases numbered 13, after V lost 7 bases and J lost 4 bases. Looked up from germline, CDR1 is LNHDA and CDR2 is SQIVND (reference sequence). This CDR3 reads CASNLPGQGKGYGYTF. The CDR3 nucleotides are TGTGCCAGTAACTTACCGGGACAGGGAAAAGGCTATGGCTACACCTTC.

This chain uses TRBV7-2 with TRBJ1-2, with a weak D call TRBD1 (6 bases). The CDR3 runs 15 residues. V shed 1 base and J shed 8 bases, with 17 bases lying between them. Germline lookup yields CDR1 SGHTA and CDR2 FQGNSA. In nucleotides, the CDR3 is TGTGCCAGCAGCTTAGTTGGGGGCATGGGAGAGGGCTACACCTTC. Translation: CASSLVGGMGEGYTF.

The chain couples TRBV5-4 to TRBJ1-1; TRBD1 is a possible D gene (6 bases). This CDR3 spans 15 amino acids. Per the germline V gene, CDR1 is SGHNT and CDR2 is YYREEE (reference sequence). V dropped 4 bases and J dropped 0 bases, with 13 bases sitting between them. DNA for the CDR3: TGTGCCAGCAGCCCAGGGGTTCACATGAACACTGAAGCTTTCTTT. Its protein product is CASSPGVHMNTEAFF.

The V and J genes are TRBV19 and TRBJ1-1; no clear D gene. Germline lookup yields CDR1 LNHDA and CDR2 SQIVND (reference sequence). The CDR3 runs to 13 residues. V was shortened by 5 bases and J by 1 base, with 8 bases between the two germline ends. CDR3 bases: TGTGCCAGTAGTGGCCATGGGAACACTGAAGCTTTCTTT. It specifies CASSGHGNTEAFF.

The V and J genes are TRBV5-1 and TRBJ2-1; the match to TRBD2 covers 8 bases. With 0 bases clipped from V and 2 bases from J, the junction kept 7 bases outside the gene matches. Germline V gives CDR1 SGHRS, CDR2 YFSETQ. The CDR3 runs to 17 residues. The CDR3 bases are TGCGCCAGCAGCTTGGCGGCGGGGGGACTTGCCTACAATGAGCAGTTCTTC. It encodes CASSLAAGGLAYNEQFF.

This sequence joins TRBV28 and TRBJ1-2; D gene ambiguous. Per germline, CDR1 MDHEN and CDR2 SYDVKM. The CDR3 runs 16 residues. The V gene lost 5 bases and the J gene lost 0 bases, with 16 bases spanning the gap. The CDR3 loop is CASSPSEGGTNYGYTF. The CDR3 bases are TGTGCCAGCAGTCCATCAGAAGGAGGGACTAACTATGGCTACACCTTC.

This clone has more than one count but fewer than ten. The chain has TRBV27 and TRBJ2-7, with 10 positions matching TRBD2. The V gene end was trimmed by 5 bases and the J gene end by 10 bases; junction bases not matched to a gene: 17. The CDR3 is 16 residues long. Per germline, CDR1 MNHEY and CDR2 SMNVEV (reference sequence). Here the CDR3 DNA reads TGTGCCAGCAGTCCCCGCCGAGGGAGCGGGGGGGCTCGTCAGTACTTC. It yields the protein CASSPRRGSGGARQYF.

The chain recombines TRBV6-4 with TRBJ1-2; weak D call: TRBD1 (6 bases). V lost 6 bases to trimming and J lost 0 bases, with 11 bases between them. Looked up from germline, CDR1 is MRHNA and CDR2 is SNTAGT. The CDR3 has 14 amino acids. The CDR3 protein is CASSPDRTNYGYTF. In nucleotides, the CDR3 is TGTGCCAGCAGCCCCGACAGGACTAACTATGGCTACACCTTC.

V is TRBV5-1 and J is TRBJ1-3; unclear D gene. Germline V CDR1 and CDR2: SGHRS, YFSETQ. V gave up 1 base and J gave up 1 base, with 12 bases separating them. The length of the CDR3 is 16 residues. The CDR3 loop is CASSLRLSGSGNTIYF. The CDR3 DNA follows: TGCGCCAGCAGCTTGCGTCTCTCGGGATCTGGAAACACCATATATTTT.

The chain is built from TRBV2 and TRBJ1-3, with D possibly matching TRBD1 (5 bases). The CDR3 has 13 amino acids. From germline, CDR1 is SNHLY and CDR2 FYNNEI. Trimming removed 7 bases from V and 1 base from J, with 8 bases in between. This CDR3 reads CASKTDSGNTIYF. CDR3 in DNA: TGTGCCAGCAAGACAGATTCTGGAAACACCATATATTTT.

This chain connects TRBV2 to TRBJ2-5; 10 bases are shared with TRBD2. The assigned J gene may be wrong: the sequence end matches TRBJ2-7 better. CDR1 and CDR2 (germline): SNHLY, FYNNEI. The CDR3 spans 15 residues. CDR3 bases: TGTGCCAGCAGGGCCGGGACTAGCGAGACCTACGAGCAGTACTTC. Protein: CASRAGTSETYEQYF.

This chain uses TRBV7-9 with TRBJ1-1; the match to TRBD1 covers 12 bases. The CDR3 loop spans 17 amino acids. Trimming took 5 bases from V and 3 from J; bases not matched to a gene: 10. CDR1 SEHNR and CDR2 FQNEAQ come from the germline V gene (reference sequence). Written as DNA, the CDR3 is TGTGCCAGCAGCCCCAGCTGGGACAGGGGGCTTTACACTGAAGCTTTCTTT. Protein sequence: CASSPSWDRGLYTEAFF.

The chain links TRBV19 to TRBJ1-1, with D maybe TRBD1 (5 bases). Germline CDR1 reads LNHDA; CDR2 reads SQIVND (reference sequence). The V gene lost 1 base and the J gene lost 2 bases, with 14 bases spanning the gap. This CDR3 spans 16 amino acids. The DNA of the CDR3 is TGTGCCAGTAGTATAGGCGACAGACAACCAAACACTGAAGCTTTCTTT. The encoded protein is CASSIGDRQPNTEAFF.

This chain uses TRBV6-5 with TRBJ1-6; TRBD1 is a possible D gene (6 bases). CDR1 is MNHEY and CDR2 is SVGAGI in the germline V gene. V was trimmed by 6 bases and J by 7 bases, leaving 10 bases between them. CDR3 length equals 13 residues. The CDR3, as DNA: TGTGCCAGCAGGGCAGGGGTCAATTCACCCCTCCACTTT. It encodes CASRAGVNSPLHF.

A note on this clone: The identical CDR3 is also encoded by other nucleotide sequences in the sample. The gene calls are TRBV5-1 and TRBJ1-2; possible D gene TRBD1, 6 bases. This CDR3 contains 14 residues. Germline V gives CDR1 SGHRS, CDR2 YFSETQ. V was clipped by 0 bases and J by 5 bases, with 11 bases between them. The CDR3 spells CASSLDGQGYGYTF. The DNA for the CDR3 is TGCGCCAGCAGCTTGGATGGCCAGGGGTATGGCTACACCTTC.

The chain couples TRBV30 to TRBJ1-3, with TRBD1 matching 8 bases. The CDR3 length is 15 residues. V shed 3 bases, J shed 2 bases, and the junction held 6 bases outside the gene matches. CDR1 and CDR2 from the germline V gene are GTSNPN and SVGIG (reference sequence). The DNA for the CDR3 is TGTGCCTGGAGAGCCAACAGGGGGGCTGGAAACACCATATATTTT. It yields the protein CAWRANRGAGNTIYF.

The rearrangement uses TRBV11-3 and TRBJ2-3, with TRBD2 identical over 9 bases. The J segment lost 3 bases and the V segment lost 0 bases, leaving 13 bases of the junction unmatched. Per the germline V gene, CDR1 is SGHNT and CDR2 is YENEEA. The CDR3 totals 19 residues. CDR3 loop: CASSLDGTRGGPRTDTQYF. CDR3 sequence (DNA): TGTGCCAGCAGCTTAGATGGCACGCGGGGGGGACCTCGGACAGATACGCAGTATTTT. The full variable domain, in which reference TRBV11-3 and TRBJ2-3 provide the parts outside the CDR3, is EAGVVQSPRYKIIEKKQPVAFWCNPISGHNTLYWYLQNLGQGPELLIRYENEEAVDDSQLPKDRFSAERLKGVDSTLKIQPAELGDSAVYLCASSLDGTRGGPRTDTQYFGPGTRLTVL.

Concerning this clone: Other DNA sequences from this sample encode an identical CDR3 as well. The chain couples TRBV11-2 to TRBJ2-7; D perhaps matches TRBD2 (5 bases). Germline V gives CDR1 SGHAT, CDR2 FQNNGV. CDR3 size: 12 residues. With 0 bases removed from V and 6 bases from J, the gap between germline ends came to 6 bases. The CDR3 coding sequence is TGTGCCAGCAGCTTAGAGGGAGCCGAGCAGTACTTC. Its protein is CASSLEGAEQYF. Variable domain in full (rest from reference TRBV11-2 and TRBJ2-7): EAGVAQSPRYKIIEKRQSVAFWCNPISGHATLYWYQQILGQGPKLLIQFQNNGVVDDSQLPKDRFSAERLKGVDSTLKIQPAKLEDSAVYLCASSLEGAEQYFGPGTRLTVT.

The chain carries TRBV29-1 and TRBJ1-3, with TRBD1 matching 10 bases. The CDR3 length is 14 residues. The J segment lost 2 bases and the V segment lost 7 bases, leaving 5 bases of the junction unmatched. The germline gives CDR1 SQVTM, CDR2 ANQGSEA. CDR3 in amino acids: CSAGQGEAGNTIYF. The CDR3 DNA sequence: TGCAGCGCCGGACAGGGGGAAGCTGGAAACACCATATATTTT.

The J gene is TRBJ2-7, the V gene TRBV4-1, with 7 bases lining up with TRBD2. Trimming at V came to 0 bases and at J to 9 bases, leaving 11 bases not matched to a gene. The CDR3 is made up of 15 amino acids. From germline, CDR1 is MGHRA and CDR2 YSYEKL. CDR3 coding DNA: TGCGCCAGCAGCCAAGATCGGGCAGGGACTACGGCGCAGTACTTC. Its protein is CASSQDRAGTTAQYF.

The V and J genes are TRBV5-4 and TRBJ2-3, with D hard to call. Trimming removed 0 bases from V and 4 bases from J, with 9 bases in between. Germline V lookup: CDR1 SGHNT, CDR2 YYREEE (reference sequence). The CDR3 runs 14 residues. The CDR3 nucleotides are TGTGCCAGCAGCTTGGTTAGCTCGGCAGATACGCAGTATTTT. Amino acid sequence: CASSLVSSADTQYF.